This is a list of T cell receptor beta chains from one sample in a study of shared clonotypes between healthy human individuals. Clones were read by immunoSEQ multiplex PCR, and TCRdb kept only the in-frame ones, dropping some. The sample holds about 2 million clones, roughly 94% seen once. The source material was naive CD8+ T cells sorted from blood. All receptors come from a man aged 18 to 30 in good health. The CDR3 runs from the conserved cysteine through the conserved F or W. A D gene is named only where the DNA matches it firmly. The size of a clone is reported for some rows only, either as once, few or many, or as a class for expanded clones.

clone_size j_call d_call v_call cdr3_nt cdr3_aa
- TRBJ2-7 - TRBV6-4 TGTGCCAGTCGAGGGGGTCCCTACGAGCAGTACTTC CASRGGPYEQYF
- TRBJ1-4 - TRBV7-9 TGTGCCAGCAGCTTAGGAGCTAATGAAAAACTGTTTTTT CASSLGANEKLFF
- TRBJ2-7 - TRBV7-8 TGTGCCAGCAGTCCCGGGCCAGGGGACGAGCAGTACTTC CASSPGPGDEQYF
once TRBJ2-7 TRBD2 TRBV7-9 TGTGCCAGCAGCTTTGCCGGGACTAGCACTTACGAGCAGTACTTC CASSFAGTSTYEQYF
- TRBJ1-4 TRBD1 TRBV5-6 TGTGCCAGCAGCTCCGGGACAGGGGCGGCTAATGAAAAACTGTTTTTT CASSSGTGAANEKLFF
once TRBJ2-1 - TRBV25-1 TGTGCCAGCAGCATGACATTCGGTGAGGGGAATGAGCAGTTCTTC CASSMTFGEGNEQFF
- TRBJ1-1 - TRBV30 TGTGCCTGGAGTTTTACAGGGTCAACTGAAGCTTTCTTT CAWSFTGSTEAFF
- TRBJ2-5 - TRBV29-1 TGCAGCGTTGCACAGTACCCCCAAGAGACCCAGTACTTC CSVAQYPQETQYF
- TRBJ2-5 TRBD1 TRBV29-1 TGCAGCGTAGGACAGGCCTACCAAGAGACCCAGTACTTC CSVGQAYQETQYF
- TRBJ2-3 - TRBV11-2 TGTGCCAGCAAAGGTTCAAGTTACAGGGACACAGATACGCAGTATTTT CASKGSSYRDTDTQYF